These T cell receptor beta chains were read from a single sample in a study of CD8+CD57+ T cells in acquired aplastic anemia. Using its own MiXCR run on the reads, TCRdb lists one record per CDR3 protein. This table has about 75,000 distinct CDR3 sequences, under 80% appearing once. Sequencing input: sorted CD4+, CD8+, or CD8+CD57+ T cells (not recorded which) from PBMCs. Receptors were obtained from a human donor with aplastic anemia. Both conserved end residues are part of each CDR3. A D gene is named only where the DNA matches it firmly. Clone size is stated in some rows and not others, as once, few, many or a class when expanded.

D gene	J gene	V gene	clone size	CDR3 protein	CDR3 DNA
.	TRBJ2-7	TRBV7-9	many	CASVGGDYEQYF	TGTGCCAGCGTCGGCGGGGACTACGAGCAGTACTTC
.	TRBJ2-7	TRBV7-9	.	CASSVSPLYEQYF	TGTGCCAGCAGCGTATCTCCACTCTACGAGCAGTACTTC
.	TRBJ2-7	TRBV2	.	CASSELEQYF	TGTGCCAGCAGTGAACTCGAGCAGTACTTC
TRBD1	TRBJ2-5	TRBV7-8	.	CASSLDRGRMSETQYF	TGTGCCAGCAGCTTAGACAGGGGGCGCATGTCGGAGACCCAGTACTTC
.	TRBJ1-2	TRBV20-1	once	CSARDLMAGDYGYTF	TGCAGTGCTAGAGATTTAATGGCAGGGGACTATGGCTACACCTTC
.	TRBJ1-5	TRBV4-3	.	CASSQSGGNQPQHF	TGCGCCAGCAGCCAATCGGGTGGTAATCAGCCCCAGCATTTT
.	TRBJ2-6	TRBV19	.	CASARPSGANVLTF	TGTGCCAGTGCCCGACCCTCTGGGGCCAACGTCCTGACTTTC
TRBD1	TRBJ2-7	TRBV5-4	.	CASSLSGQNYEQYF	TGTGCCAGCAGCTTGTCGGGACAGAACTACGAGCAGTACTTC
TRBD1	TRBJ1-2	TRBV2	few	CASRQGELGYTF	TGTGCCAGCCGGCAGGGGGAACTCGGCTACACCTTC
TRBD1	TRBJ1-5	TRBV15	.	CATSFRQGGSNQPQHF	TGTGCCACCAGCTTCCGACAGGGGGGGAGCAATCAGCCCCAGCATTTT
.	TRBJ2-5	TRBV11-2	.	CASSLGGTLSETQYF	TGTGCCAGCAGCTTAGGCGGGACCCTTTCAGAGACCCAGTACTTC
TRBD2	TRBJ2-3	TRBV19	.	CASSIVSGRDTQYF	TGTGCCAGTAGTATAGTTAGCGGGAGAGATACGCAGTATTTT
TRBD1	TRBJ2-7	TRBV29-1	.	CSAVGGQGSKQYF	TGCAGCGCCGTAGGGGGACAGGGAAGTAAGCAGTACTTC
.	TRBJ1-2	TRBV29-1	once	CSVDYGYTF	TGCAGCGTTGACTATGGCTACACCTTC
.	TRBJ2-3	TRBV7-3	many	CASSRDSTDTQYF	TGTGCCAGCAGCCGGGACAGCACAGATACGCAGTATTTT
TRBD1	TRBJ1-2	TRBV20-1	.	CSAPRDRAHGYTF	TGCAGTGCTCCCCGGGACAGAGCCCATGGCTACACCTTC
.	TRBJ1-4	TRBV4-2	.	CASSQGGELFF	TGTGCCAGCAGCCAAGGTGGGGAACTGTTTTTT
.	TRBJ2-7	TRBV7-9	.	CASSLGTNSYEQYF	TGTGCCAGCAGCTTAGGTACCAACTCCTACGAGCAGTACTTC
.	TRBJ2-1	TRBV9	.	CASSLFFSNHNEQFF	TGTGCCAGCAGCCTATTCTTCTCAAATCACAATGAGCAGTTCTTC